The 18 T cell receptor beta chains presented below share a single source sample, sequenced in a study of blood T cell repertoires in COVID-19. Assay used: immunoSEQ multiplex PCR; TCRdb lists only in-frame clones, some missing. Counted here are 200,000 to 250,000 clones, over 75% occurring once; the ten biggest clones make up around 8.8%. The sequenced sample consisted of PBMCs or T cells enriched from blood (not recorded which). The receptors were sampled from a man between 40 and 49 years old who had recovered from COVID-19.

This clone came up a few times. The rearrangement uses TRBV6-5 and TRBJ1-6; no reliable D call. This CDR3 has 15 residues. Trimming cost V 7 bases and J 5 bases, with 15 bases left between them. The germline gives CDR1 MNHEY, CDR2 SVGAGI. The CDR3: CASKQFTPDNSPLHF. CDR3 bases: TGTGCCAGCAAGCAATTCACCCCCGATAATTCACCCCTCCACTTT.

This clone appeared a few times. This chain connects TRBV18 to TRBJ1-1; D remains unclear. V was trimmed by 5 bases and J by 0 bases, leaving 7 bases between them. CDR1 and CDR2 (germline): KGHSH, LQKENI. This CDR3 has 13 amino acids. CDR3 in DNA: TGTGCCAGCTCAGGCGGGATGAACACTGAAGCTTTCTTT. Translating gives CASSGGMNTEAFF.

The V gene is TRBV10-1, the J gene TRBJ1-5; D may be TRBD1 (6 bases). CDR1 WNHNN and CDR2 SYGVQD come from the germline V gene (reference sequence). V was clipped by 5 bases and J by 7 bases, with 15 bases between them. This CDR3 spans 14 amino acids. In DNA form, the CDR3 reads TGCGCCAGCAGTCGAGGGGGTAACGGCCAGCCCCAGCATTTT. Translating it yields CASSRGGNGQPQHF.

The gene calls are TRBV19 and TRBJ1-5; D is undetermined. Germline lookup yields CDR1 LNHDA and CDR2 SQIVND (reference sequence). Trimming took off 5 bases at V and 4 bases at J, with 9 bases between the two ends. The CDR3 is 13 amino acids. In DNA, the CDR3 is TGTGCCAGTAGTCGTCCTGTAAATCAGCCCCAGCATTTT. Its translation is CASSRPVNQPQHF.

The chain combines TRBV10-2 with TRBJ1-5; D uncertain. V gave up 6 bases and J gave up 2 bases, with 14 bases separating them. This CDR3 contains 15 residues. CDR1 WSHSY and CDR2 SAAADI come from the germline V gene. The CDR3 region is CASRVGRAGNQPQHF. The CDR3 DNA reads as TGCGCCAGCAGAGTAGGCCGTGCGGGCAATCAGCCCCAGCATTTT.

The chain uses TRBV30 and TRBJ1-2; no firm D call. The V end was cut by 3 bases, the J end by 0 bases, with 14 bases between. This CDR3 contains 15 residues. Per the germline V gene, CDR1 is GTSNPN and CDR2 is SVGIG (reference sequence). The CDR3: CAWRSRAFTNYGYTF. In DNA, the CDR3 is TGTGCCTGGAGGTCGAGGGCCTTTACTAACTATGGCTACACCTTC.

The sample holds a few counts of this clone. The chain has TRBV7-6 and TRBJ1-3, with D maybe TRBD1 (5 bases). Germline assignment: CDR1 SGHVS and CDR2 FNYEAQ. Trimming pared 0 bases from V and 1 base from J, leaving 7 bases between. The CDR3 spans 15 residues. CDR3 in DNA: TGTGCCAGCAGCTTAGCCTCAGGGTCTGGAAACACCATATATTTT. Translating gives CASSLASGSGNTIYF.

The V call is TRBV20-1, the J call TRBJ1-4; 9 nucleotides agree with TRBD1. CDR1 and CDR2 from the germline V gene are DFQATT and SNEGSKA (reference sequence). V dropped 1 base and J dropped 15; count of bases not matched to a gene: 3. The CDR3 consists of 11 residues. This CDR3 reads CSARVGTGMFF. Written as DNA, the CDR3 is TGCAGTGCTAGAGTCGGGACAGGGATGTTTTTT.

The chain employs TRBV19 and TRBJ1-2; D is unresolved. CDR1 is LNHDA and CDR2 is SQIVND in the germline V gene (reference sequence). Trimming stripped 3 bases from V and 4 bases from J, with 9 bases between. The CDR3 runs 13 residues. The CDR3 spells CASSMEQIYGYTF. The DNA of the CDR3 is TGTGCCAGTAGTATGGAACAGATCTATGGCTACACCTTC.

CDR3 sequence: CASLSGQPSRGYTF. The CDR3 coding sequence is TGTGCCAGTTTGAGTGGACAACCCTCTAGGGGCTACACCTTC. V and J are TRBV19 and TRBJ1-2; tentatively, D is TRBD1 (5 bases). The CDR3 is made up of 14 amino acids. Germline-derived CDR1 and CDR2 are LNHDA and SQIVND (reference sequence). V was pared by 8 bases and J by 8 bases, with 21 bases between.

The rearrangement uses TRBV11-2 and TRBJ1-2, with a weak D call TRBD1 (5 bases). The germline CDR1 and CDR2 sequences are SGHAT and FQNNGV. This CDR3 has 16 amino acids. V lost 6 bases and J 5 bases, leaving 22 bases between the germline ends. The CDR3 sequence: CASRPGPLLWDYGYTF. As DNA, the CDR3 is TGTGCCAGCAGACCAGGGCCCCTGCTCTGGGATTATGGCTACACCTTC. Drawing the rest from reference TRBV11-2 and TRBJ1-2, the complete variable domain is EAGVAQSPRYKIIEKRQSVAFWCNPISGHATLYWYQQILGQGPKLLIQFQNNGVVDDSQLPKDRFSAERLKGVDSTLKIQPAKLEDSAVYLCASRPGPLLWDYGYTFGSGTRLTVV.

V usage is TRBV2 and J usage is TRBJ1-5, with a possible D match to TRBD1 (5 bases). Germline assignment: CDR1 SNHLY and CDR2 FYNNEI. This CDR3 is built from 14 residues. Trimming removed 2 bases at V and 4 bases at J, with 9 bases between. The CDR3 loop is CASSEISGNQPQHF. The CDR3 nucleotides read TGTGCCAGCAGTGAAATATCAGGGAATCAGCCCCAGCATTTT.

This chain joins TRBV4-2 and TRBJ1-1; a possible D gene is TRBD1 (5 bases). With 1 base removed from V and 1 base from J, the gap between germline ends came to 10 bases. CDR1 and CDR2 (germline): LGHNA, YNFKEQ. The length of the CDR3 is 15 residues. This CDR3 is CASSQVAGRNTEAFF. DNA of the CDR3: TGTGCCAGCAGCCAAGTCGCAGGGCGGAACACTGAAGCTTTCTTT.

This chain connects TRBV18 to TRBJ2-7, with 11 bases fitting TRBD2. CDR3 length: 15 residues. The germline gives CDR1 KGHSH, CDR2 LQKENI. The ends lost 4 bases at V and 2 bases at J; junction bases unmatched: 4. This CDR3 reads CASSRLAGTTYEQYF. As DNA, the CDR3 is TGTGCCAGCTCACGACTAGCGGGAACGACCTACGAGCAGTACTTC.

A remark on this clone: At one boundary the junction diverges from the germline segment, which might be a read error. The rearrangement joins TRBV24-1 to TRBJ1-5; 8 bases fit TRBD1. CDR3 size: 15 residues. Germline V CDR1 and CDR2: KGHDR, SFDVKD. CDR3 loop: CATSAPGQGGQPQHF. The CDR3 nucleotides read TGTGCCACGAGTGCGCCCGGACAGGGTGGTCAGCCCCAGCATTTT.

This sequence joins TRBV4-1 and TRBJ2-6; TRBD2 agrees at 8 bases. Germline V gene lookup returns CDR1 MGHRA and CDR2 YSYEKL. CDR3 length: 16 amino acids. Trimming removed 1 base from V and 3 bases from J; junction bases left unmatched: 2. CDR3 loop: CASSQGAGGGANVLTF. The CDR3 DNA follows: TGCGCCAGCAGCCAAGGGGCGGGAGGTGGGGCCAACGTCCTGACTTTC.

This clone was detected only once. The chain couples TRBV5-1 to TRBJ1-5; 9 nucleotides align to TRBD1. Germline CDR1 and CDR2: SGHRS and YFSETQ. Trimming cost V 3 bases and J 4 bases; bases outside gene matches: 5. CDR3 length equals 15 residues. The CDR3 DNA reads as TGCGCCAGCAGCTATGGGACAGGGTTTAATCAGCCCCAGCATTTT. Translated, it gives CASSYGTGFNQPQHF.

The gene calls are TRBV18 and TRBJ2-1, with 12 bases matching TRBD2. CDR1 and CDR2 (germline): KGHSH, LQKENI. The V and J ends lost 4 bases and 7 bases, in that order; junction bases with no gene match: 11. The CDR3 contains 17 residues. CDR3 sequence: CASSLASGRALGNEQFF. In nucleotides, the CDR3 is TGTGCCAGCTCACTAGCTAGCGGGAGGGCCCTCGGGAATGAGCAGTTCTTC.